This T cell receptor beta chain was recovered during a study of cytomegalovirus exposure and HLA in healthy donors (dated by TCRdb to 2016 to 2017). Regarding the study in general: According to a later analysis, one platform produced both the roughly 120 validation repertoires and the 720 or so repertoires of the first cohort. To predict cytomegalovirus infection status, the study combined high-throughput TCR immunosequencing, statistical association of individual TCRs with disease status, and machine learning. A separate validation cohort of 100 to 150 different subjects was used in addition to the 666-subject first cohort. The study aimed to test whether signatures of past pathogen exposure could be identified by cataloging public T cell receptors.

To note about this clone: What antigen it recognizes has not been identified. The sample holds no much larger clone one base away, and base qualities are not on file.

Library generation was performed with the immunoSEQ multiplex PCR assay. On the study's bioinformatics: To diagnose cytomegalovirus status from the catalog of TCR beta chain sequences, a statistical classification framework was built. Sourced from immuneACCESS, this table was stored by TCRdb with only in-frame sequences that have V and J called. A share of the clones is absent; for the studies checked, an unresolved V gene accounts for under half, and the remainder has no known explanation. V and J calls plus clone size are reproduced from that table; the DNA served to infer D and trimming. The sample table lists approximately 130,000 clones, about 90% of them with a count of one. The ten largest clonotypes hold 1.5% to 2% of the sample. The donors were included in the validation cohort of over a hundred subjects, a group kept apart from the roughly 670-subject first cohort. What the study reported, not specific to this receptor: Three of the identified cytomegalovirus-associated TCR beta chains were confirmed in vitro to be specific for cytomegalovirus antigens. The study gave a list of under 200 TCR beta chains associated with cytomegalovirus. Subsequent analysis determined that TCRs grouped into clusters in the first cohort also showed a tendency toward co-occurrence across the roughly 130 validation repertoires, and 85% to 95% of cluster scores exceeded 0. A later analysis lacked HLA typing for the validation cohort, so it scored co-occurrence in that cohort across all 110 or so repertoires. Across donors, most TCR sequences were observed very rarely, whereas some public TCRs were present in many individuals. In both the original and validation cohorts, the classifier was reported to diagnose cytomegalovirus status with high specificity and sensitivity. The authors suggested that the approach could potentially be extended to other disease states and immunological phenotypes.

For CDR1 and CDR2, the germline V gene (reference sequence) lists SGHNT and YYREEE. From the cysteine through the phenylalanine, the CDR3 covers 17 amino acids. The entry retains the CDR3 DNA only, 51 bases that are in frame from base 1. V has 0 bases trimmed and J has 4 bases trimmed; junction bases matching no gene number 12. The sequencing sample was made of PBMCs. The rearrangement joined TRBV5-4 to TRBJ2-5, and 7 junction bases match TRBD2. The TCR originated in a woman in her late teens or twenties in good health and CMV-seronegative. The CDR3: CASSLVTVGGSGETQYF. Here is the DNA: TGTGCCAGCAGCTTGGTTACCGTCGGCGGGAGTGGAGAGACCCAGTACTTC.